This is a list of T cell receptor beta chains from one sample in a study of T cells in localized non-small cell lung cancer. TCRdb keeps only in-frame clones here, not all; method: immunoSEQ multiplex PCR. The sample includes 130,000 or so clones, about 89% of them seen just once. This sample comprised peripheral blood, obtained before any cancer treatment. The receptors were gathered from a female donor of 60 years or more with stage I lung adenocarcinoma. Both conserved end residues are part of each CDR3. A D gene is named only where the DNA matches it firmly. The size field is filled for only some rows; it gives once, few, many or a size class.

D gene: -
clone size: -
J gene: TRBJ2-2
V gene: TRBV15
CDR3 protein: CATRVGQGTGELFF
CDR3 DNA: TGTGCCACCAGAGTGGGGCAGGGCACCGGGGAGCTGTTTTTT

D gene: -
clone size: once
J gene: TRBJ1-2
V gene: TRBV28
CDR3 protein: CASGGTAPGSGYTF
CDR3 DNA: TGTGCCAGCGGCGGGACGGCTCCGGGAAGTGGCTACACCTTC

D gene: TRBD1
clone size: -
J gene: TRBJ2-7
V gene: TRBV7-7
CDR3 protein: CASNCTGTAYEQYF
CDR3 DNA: TGTGCCAGCAACTGTACCGGGACAGCCTACGAGCAGTACTTC

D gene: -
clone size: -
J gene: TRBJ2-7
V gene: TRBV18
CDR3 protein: CASSPPDSYEQYF
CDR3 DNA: TGTGCCAGCTCACCGCCCGACAGCTACGAGCAGTACTTC

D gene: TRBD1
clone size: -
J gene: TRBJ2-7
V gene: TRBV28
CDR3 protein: CASSIGTELYEQYF
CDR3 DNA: TGTGCCAGCAGTATAGGGACAGAGCTCTACGAGCAGTACTTC

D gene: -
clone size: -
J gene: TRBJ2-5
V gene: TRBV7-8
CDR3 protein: CASSVPGTRRQETQYF
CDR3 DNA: TGTGCCAGCAGCGTCCCCGGGACAAGACGCCAAGAGACCCAGTACTTC

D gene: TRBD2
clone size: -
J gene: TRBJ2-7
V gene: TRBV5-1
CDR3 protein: CASSSGLRENYEQYF
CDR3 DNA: TGCGCCAGCAGCTCCGGGTTGCGGGAGAACTACGAGCAGTACTTC

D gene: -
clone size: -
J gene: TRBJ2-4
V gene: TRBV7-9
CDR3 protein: CASSPTIAADIQYF
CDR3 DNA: TGTGCCAGCAGCCCCACGATCGCGGCGGACATTCAGTACTTC

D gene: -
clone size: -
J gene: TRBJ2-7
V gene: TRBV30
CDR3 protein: CAWSVAYEQYF
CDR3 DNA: TGTGCCTGGAGTGTAGCCTACGAGCAGTACTTC

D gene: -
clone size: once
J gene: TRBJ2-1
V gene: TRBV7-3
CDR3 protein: CASSFRQSSYNEQFF
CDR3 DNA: TGTGCCAGCAGCTTTCGACAGAGCTCCTACAATGAGCAGTTCTTC

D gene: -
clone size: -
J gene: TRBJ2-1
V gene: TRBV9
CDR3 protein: CASSVAADSSYNEQFF
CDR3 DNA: TGTGCCAGCAGCGTAGCAGCTGACAGCTCCTACAATGAGCAGTTCTTC

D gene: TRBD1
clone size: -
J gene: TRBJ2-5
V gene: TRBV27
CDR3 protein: CASSTGTGGLETQYF
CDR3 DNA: TGTGCCAGCAGTACTGGGACAGGGGGCCTAGAGACCCAGTACTTC

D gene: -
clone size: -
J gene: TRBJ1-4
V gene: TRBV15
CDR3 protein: CATSRASSLREKLFF
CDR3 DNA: TGTGCCACCAGCAGAGCGAGCTCCCTTAGGGAAAAACTGTTTTTT

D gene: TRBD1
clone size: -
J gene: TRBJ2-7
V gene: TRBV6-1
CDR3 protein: CASRAPGQGNEQYF
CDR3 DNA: TGTGCCAGCAGAGCCCCGGGACAGGGCAACGAGCAGTACTTC

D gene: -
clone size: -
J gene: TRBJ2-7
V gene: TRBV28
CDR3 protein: CASSLSLSYEQYF
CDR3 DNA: TGTGCCAGCAGTTTATCGTTAAGTTACGAGCAGTACTTC

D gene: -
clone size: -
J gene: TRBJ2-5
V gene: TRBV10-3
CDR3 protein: CAISELTGSQETQYF
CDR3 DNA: TGTGCCATCAGTGAGCTGACAGGCTCCCAAGAGACCCAGTACTTC

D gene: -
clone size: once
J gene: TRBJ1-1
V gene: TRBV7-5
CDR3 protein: CARSLVFDAQSWTEAFF
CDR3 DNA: TGTGCCAGAAGCTTAGTTTTTGATGCGCAGTCTTGGACTGAAGCTTTCTTT

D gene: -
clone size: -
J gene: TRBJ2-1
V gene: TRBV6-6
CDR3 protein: CASLYYNEQFF
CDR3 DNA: TGTGCCAGCCTCTACTACAATGAGCAGTTCTTC

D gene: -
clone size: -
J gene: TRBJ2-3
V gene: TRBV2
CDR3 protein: CASSEQSVGDTQYF
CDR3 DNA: TGTGCCAGCAGTGAACAGTCGGTCGGAGATACGCAGTATTTT